The next 13 T cell receptor beta chains were all read from a single sample in a study of OX40 agonist ivuxolimab in advanced cancers. The protocol was immunoSEQ multiplex PCR, while the TCRdb copy is restricted to in-frame clones and leaves out a portion. The sample includes 65,000 or so clones, 80% to 85% of them seen just once. Specimen: CD4+ or CD8+ T cells sorted from blood, collected in a trial of the OX40 agonist ivuxolimab. Every receptor here comes from an adult with an advanced solid tumor such as melanoma, head and neck, liver or kidney cancer.

The V gene is TRBV4-1, the J gene TRBJ2-1, with D unclear. Trimming cost V 2 bases and J 5 bases, with 7 bases left between them. The CDR3 has 13 amino acids. The germline V gene encodes CDR1 MGHRA and CDR2 YSYEKL. The CDR3 loop reads CASSQHGNNEQFF. As DNA, the CDR3 is TGCGCCAGCAGCCAACACGGAAACAATGAGCAGTTCTTC.

The genes are TRBV20-1 and TRBJ2-3; 8 bases line up with TRBD2. The CDR3 sequence is 11 residues long. Trimming removed 3 bases from V and 10 bases from J; junction bases left unmatched: 3. Germline loops: CDR1 DFQATT, CDR2 SNEGSKA (reference sequence). Here the CDR3 reads CSASGGAAQYF. CDR3 nucleotides: TGCAGTGCTAGCGGGGGGGCCGCGCAGTATTTT.

In its sample, this clone was seen once. The chain uses TRBV5-4 and TRBJ2-7; D ambiguous. V was trimmed by 0 bases and J by 2 bases, leaving 12 bases between them. This CDR3 has 15 residues. Germline CDR1 and CDR2: SGHNT and YYREEE (reference sequence). The CDR3 DNA is TGTGCCAGCAGCTTGGGCCCAGGTCAGACCTACGAGCAGTACTTC. It translates to CASSLGPGQTYEQYF.

V gene TRBV4-1 combines with J gene TRBJ1-6; 7 bases align to TRBD1. Germline V gives CDR1 MGHRA, CDR2 YSYEKL. This CDR3 comprises 16 residues. V lost 1 base and J lost 10; bases outside the gene matches: 10. The DNA of the CDR3 is TGCGCCAGCAGCCAAGGCGGTAGGGGACAGAGATCACCCCTCCACTTT. Its protein product is CASSQGGRGQRSPLHF.

The chain carries TRBV28 and TRBJ2-1; D may be TRBD2 (5 bases). V was clipped by 1 base and J by 10 bases, with 11 bases between them. Germline V lookup: CDR1 MDHEN, CDR2 SYDVKM. The CDR3 runs 13 residues. CDR3 DNA: TGTGCCAGCAGTTTATCTTGGGAGACGGAGCAGTTCTTC. Its protein product is CASSLSWETEQFF.

The rearrangement links TRBV5-4 to TRBJ2-1; D unclear. The CDR3 has 11 amino acids. Trimming shortened V by 2 bases and J by 5 bases, and 2 bases separated the two germline ends. The germline V gene has CDR1 SGHNT and CDR2 YYREEE (reference sequence). CDR3 DNA sequence: TGTGCCAGCAGCTTTAACAATGAGCAGTTCTTC. Residues: CASSFNNEQFF. The full variable domain, its missing parts supplied by reference TRBV5-4 and TRBJ2-1, is ETGVTQSPTHLIKTRGQQVTLRCSSQSGHNTVSWYQQALGQGPQFIFQYYREEENGRGNFPPRFSGLQFPNYSSELNVNALELDDSALYLCASSFNNEQFFGPGTRLTVL.

The V and J genes are TRBV30 and TRBJ1-6, with 8 nucleotides matching TRBD1. After removal of 6 bases from V and 7 bases from J, the junction contained 5 bases not matched to a gene. This CDR3 contains 13 residues. CDR1 is GTSNPN and CDR2 is SVGIG in the germline V gene (reference sequence). CDR3 sequence (DNA): TGTGCCTGCACCGACAGGGGCAATTCACCCCTCCACTTT. Its translation is CACTDRGNSPLHF.

The chain joins TRBV6-5 to TRBJ1-5; D unresolved. This CDR3 spans 15 amino acids. CDR1 and CDR2 from the germline V gene are MNHEY and SVGAGI. V dropped 0 bases and J dropped 2 bases, with 8 bases sitting between them. The CDR3 region is CASSYSQSGNQPQHF. The CDR3 region has the DNA TGTGCCAGCAGTTACTCTCAGTCGGGCAATCAGCCCCAGCATTTT.

The chain carries TRBV7-9 and TRBJ2-7, with 10 bases that match TRBD2. The CDR3 totals 14 residues. CDR1 and CDR2 from the germline V gene are SEHNR and FQNEAQ (reference sequence). V trimming: 5 bases; J trimming: 2 bases; junction bases outside the gene matches: 3. The DNA of the CDR3 is TGTGCCAGCAGCAGTACTAGCGGGGCCTACGAGCAGTACTTC. Its translation is CASSSTSGAYEQYF. The entire variable domain, with the rest obtained from reference TRBV7-9 and TRBJ2-7, is as follows: DTGVSQNPRHKITKRGQNVTFRCDPISEHNRLYWYRQTLGQGPEFLTYFQNEAQLEKSRLLSDRFSAERPKGSFSTLEIQRTEQGDSAMYLCASSSTSGAYEQYFGPGTRLTVT.

Only a few counts were recorded for this clone. The genes are TRBV7-9 and TRBJ1-5; D gene unclear. V shed 2 bases and J shed 0 bases, with 5 bases lying between them. CDR1 and CDR2 (germline): SEHNR, FQNEAQ (reference sequence). The CDR3 spans 14 residues. The CDR3 region has the DNA TGTGCCAGCAGCTTATTTGGTAGCAATCAGCCCCAGCATTTT. Residues: CASSLFGSNQPQHF.

This chain uses TRBV11-3 with TRBJ2-1; 7 bases agree with TRBD2. The CDR3 loop spans 14 amino acids. Germline-derived CDR1 and CDR2 are SGHNT and YENEEA. V shed 4 bases and J 5 bases; nucleotides not matched to a gene: 5. CDR3 loop: CASSSGLVNNEQFF. The DNA of the CDR3 is TGTGCCAGCAGCTCAGGACTAGTGAACAATGAGCAGTTCTTC.

The CDR3 nucleotides are TGTGCCAGCAGTTTACTAGCGGGGGGTAATGAGCAGTTCTTC. The encoded protein is CASSLLAGGNEQFF. The rearrangement uses TRBV28 and TRBJ2-1, with 11 positions matching TRBD2. Trimming cost V 2 bases and J 7 bases; bases outside gene matches: 1. The germline gives CDR1 MDHEN, CDR2 SYDVKM. The CDR3 runs to 14 residues.

The rearrangement joins TRBV18 to TRBJ2-5; TRBD2 agrees at 14 bases. Trimming cost V 4 bases and J 5 bases; bases outside gene matches: 3. This CDR3 has 15 amino acids. Germline-derived CDR1 and CDR2 are KGHSH and LQKENI. CDR3 in DNA: TGTGCCAGCTCACAGAGGACTAGCGGGGGGGAGACCCAGTACTTC. It specifies CASSQRTSGGETQYF. Full variable domain (remainder filled in from reference TRBV18 and TRBJ2-5): NAGVMQNPRHLVRRRGQEARLRCSPMKGHSHVYWYRQLPEEGLKFMVYLQKENIIDESGMPKERFSAEFPKEGPSILRIQQVVRGDSAAYFCASSQRTSGGETQYFGPGTRLLVL.